The following is a T cell receptor beta chain sequence with its context. This sample is drawn from a study of shared clonotypes between healthy human individuals. The data were produced by immunoSEQ multiplex PCR, yet TCRdb's version contains in-frame clones alone and is incomplete. The table records hundreds of thousands of clones, about 80% of them present only once. V was pared by 4 bases and J by 4 bases, with 17 bases between. This CDR3 spans 16 amino acids. Germline CDR1 reads SGHAT; CDR2 reads FQNNGV. This chain joins TRBV11-2 and TRBJ2-1, with D tentatively TRBD1 (6 bases). The sequenced sample was memory CD4+ T cells sorted from blood. Subset here: CD45RA-negative fraction. This clonotype originated in a woman in her 30s in good health. CDR3 DNA: TGTGCCAGCAGCTCCAGAACCGGGACAAAATACAATGAGCAGTTCTTC. Translating gives CASSSRTGTKYNEQFF. Drawing the rest from reference TRBV11-2 and TRBJ2-1, the complete variable domain is EAGVAQSPRYKIIEKRQSVAFWCNPISGHATLYWYQQILGQGPKLLIQFQNNGVVDDSQLPKDRFSAERLKGVDSTLKIQPAKLEDSAVYLCASSSRTGTKYNEQFFGPGTRLTVL.